These 25 T cell receptor beta chains were sequenced from one sample in a study of beta chain features in type 1 diabetes (dated by TCRdb to 2016 to 2019). Libraries came from the immunoSEQ multiplex PCR assay. The High Capacity cDNA Reverse Transcription Kit was used to reverse transcribe all of the isolated RNA, meaning that expressed TCRB transcripts were what got sequenced. Held by TCRdb, this immuneACCESS table contains in-frame sequences only and omits some clones. Under half of the omission traces to an unresolved V gene where checked; the cause of the rest is unknown. For this sample the table gives roughly 500,000 clones, of which approximately 31% were detected only once. The top ten clones comprise around 0.065% of the sample. What was sequenced was naive CD4+ T cells from blood. The cell subset or site label, read with the paper, signifies: true naive CD4+ T cells. The receptors come from a man aged 18 to 30 in good health.

This clone occurred a few times. The chain combines TRBV18 with TRBJ2-7, with D possibly TRBD2 on 6 matching bases. V was shortened by 0 bases and J by 4 bases, with 10 bases between the two germline ends. Germline CDR1 and CDR2: KGHSH and LQKENI. The CDR3 sequence is 14 residues long. CDR3 residues: CASSPPIGRYEQYF. DNA for the CDR3: TGTGCCAGCTCACCACCGATAGGGAGGTACGAGCAGTACTTC.

Concerning this clone: The same CDR3 arises from other DNA sequences in this sample as well. The rearrangement joins TRBV18 to TRBJ2-7, with D possibly being TRBD1 (5 bases). V was clipped by 6 bases and J by 3 bases, with 9 bases between them. Per germline, CDR1 KGHSH and CDR2 LQKENI. CDR3 size: 12 residues. CDR3 sequence reads: CASSPDSYEQYF. CDR3 nucleotide sequence: TGTGCCAGCTCTCCCGACAGCTACGAGCAGTACTTC.

The V gene is TRBV6-5, the J gene TRBJ2-1; TRBD2 is a possible D gene (6 bases). The CDR3 is 13 residues long. CDR1 MNHEY and CDR2 SVGAGI come from the germline V gene. Trimming removed 0 bases at V and 9 bases at J, with 9 bases between. In DNA form, the CDR3 reads TGTGCCAGCAGTTACTCGATCGGGGGTGAGCAGTTCTTC. This codes for CASSYSIGGEQFF.

The sample holds a few counts of this clone. V is TRBV5-4 and J is TRBJ2-3, with 10 bases aligning to TRBD2. With V trimmed by 4 bases and J by 0 bases, 2 bases remained unmatched. Germline lookup yields CDR1 SGHNT and CDR2 YYREEE (reference sequence). The CDR3 has 15 residues. The CDR3 nucleotides read TGTGCCAGCAGCCGGACTAGCGGAAGCACAGATACGCAGTATTTT. Translating gives CASSRTSGSTDTQYF.

The V and J genes are TRBV9 and TRBJ2-5; 11 nucleotides align to TRBD1. With V trimmed by 5 bases and J by 2 bases, 11 bases remained unmatched. CDR1 and CDR2 (germline): SGDLS, YYNGEE. The CDR3 length is 17 residues. The CDR3 protein is CASSALGQGAGQETQYF. CDR3 DNA: TGTGCCAGCAGTGCACTCGGACAGGGGGCCGGTCAAGAGACCCAGTACTTC.

The gene calls are TRBV5-6 and TRBJ2-7; D perhaps matches TRBD2 (6 bases). Germline V gene sequence: CDR1 SGHDT, CDR2 YYEEEE. Trimming cost V 1 base and J 6 bases, with 14 bases left between them. The CDR3 is made up of 14 amino acids. This CDR3 is CASSLSGGAGEQYF. The CDR3 DNA follows: TGTGCCAGCAGCTTGTCGGGCGGAGCGGGCGAGCAGTACTTC.

The chain uses TRBV9 and TRBJ2-7, with D maybe TRBD2 (5 bases). The CDR3 is 12 amino acids. Germline CDR1 SGDLS, CDR2 YYNGEE. Trimming removed 4 bases at V and 3 bases at J, with 8 bases between. The CDR3 here is CASSPGSYEQYF. In nucleotides, the CDR3 is TGTGCCAGCAGCCCGGGGAGCTACGAGCAGTACTTC.

In this sample, this clone turned up a few times. V and J are TRBV10-3 and TRBJ2-7, with D possibly being TRBD2 (5 bases). This CDR3 is built from 13 residues. In germline, CDR1 is ENHRY, CDR2 SYGVKD. The V gene lost 10 bases and the J gene lost 3 bases, with 16 bases spanning the gap. CDR3 DNA sequence: TGTGCCACCCAAGAAGGCGGGCGCTACGAGCAGTACTTC. Protein: CATQEGGRYEQYF.

This sequence joins TRBV6-6 and TRBJ2-2, with a possible D match to TRBD2 (6 bases). V shed 6 bases and J shed 6 bases, with 17 bases lying between them. CDR3 length: 15 residues. Germline CDR1 is MNHNY and CDR2 is SVGAGI (reference sequence). DNA of the CDR3: TGTGCCAGCAGCCAAATCCCGGGAGCGGCCGGGGAGCTGTTTTTT. It encodes CASSQIPGAAGELFF.

The chain uses TRBV29-1 and TRBJ2-3; TRBD2 agrees at 11 bases. The V segment lost 8 bases and the J segment 8 bases; nucleotides outside the gene matches: 12. Germline assignment: CDR1 SQVTM and CDR2 ANQGSEA. This CDR3 has 14 residues. The CDR3 sequence: CSPAKGTSGFTQYF. For the CDR3, the DNA is TGCAGCCCCGCAAAGGGGACTAGCGGATTTACGCAGTATTTT.

This sequence joins TRBV5-1 and TRBJ2-1, with 11 bases fitting TRBD2. The CDR3 extends over 15 amino acids. Germline V lookup: CDR1 SGHRS, CDR2 YFSETQ. The ends lost 4 bases at V and 10 bases at J; junction bases unmatched: 10. CDR3 region: CASSTSSGTSGEQFF. CDR3 sequence (DNA): TGCGCCAGCAGCACCTCTTCCGGGACTAGCGGCGAGCAGTTCTTC.

The rearrangement uses TRBV2 and TRBJ2-3; D uncertain. Trimming left V 4 bases short and J 1 base short, with 6 bases between. Germline assignment: CDR1 SNHLY and CDR2 FYNNEI. The CDR3 has 13 residues. The CDR3 DNA sequence: TGTGCCAGCAGTGCTCTAGGCACAGATACGCAGTATTTT. The encoded protein is CASSALGTDTQYF. The full variable domain, in which reference TRBV2 and TRBJ2-3 provide the parts outside the CDR3, is EPEVTQTPSHQVTQMGQEVILRCVPISNHLYFYWYRQILGQKVEFLVSFYNNEISEKSEIFDDQFSVERPDGSNFTLKIRSTKLEDSAMYFCASSALGTDTQYFGPGTRLTVL.

The genes are TRBV30 and TRBJ2-5, with TRBD2 matching over 7 bases. V lost 5 bases and J lost 9; bases outside the gene matches: 18. CDR1 and CDR2 (germline): GTSNPN, SVGIG (reference sequence). The CDR3 runs 15 residues. CDR3 DNA: TGTGCCTGGGGCAAACTTAGCGGGTCCCAAATCCCCCAGTACTTC. It encodes CAWGKLSGSQIPQYF. Filled out from reference TRBV30 and TRBJ2-5, the complete variable domain reads SQTIHQWPATLVQPVGSPLSLECTVEGTSNPNLYWYRQAAGRGLQLLFYSVGIGQISSEVPQNLSASRPQDRQFILSSKKLLLSDSGFYLCAWGKLSGSQIPQYFGPGTRLLVL.

The CDR3 is CAWNGPPGPEAFF. The CDR3 DNA reads as TGTGCCTGGAATGGGCCCCCAGGCCCCGAAGCTTTCTTT. The chain joins TRBV30 to TRBJ1-1; no definite D call. V gave up 4 bases and J gave up 8 bases, with 17 bases separating them. This CDR3 region has 13 residues. CDR1 GTSNPN and CDR2 SVGIG come from the germline V gene (reference sequence).

This chain joins TRBV11-2 and TRBJ2-7; 14 bases line up with TRBD2. Per the germline V gene, CDR1 is SGHAT and CDR2 is FQNNGV. The CDR3 spans 16 residues. V shed 7 bases and J 4 bases; nucleotides not matched to a gene: 9. The DNA for the CDR3 is TGTGCCAGCACCTTGAAGGGGACTAGCGGGGGTTACGAGCAGTACTTC. It specifies CASTLKGTSGGYEQYF.

This clone appeared a few times. The chain joins TRBV5-1 to TRBJ2-3, with D perhaps TRBD2 (6 bases). Germline loops: CDR1 SGHRS, CDR2 YFSETQ. This CDR3 contains 14 residues. Trimming pared 4 bases from V and 2 bases from J, leaving 11 bases between. Written as DNA, the CDR3 is TGCGCCAGCAGCCCTTTAGCGGTCACAGATACGCAGTATTTT. Its protein product is CASSPLAVTDTQYF. Complete variable domain (other parts from reference TRBV5-1 and TRBJ2-3): KAGVTQTPRYLIKTRGQQVTLSCSPISGHRSVSWYQQTPGQGLQFLFEYFSETQRNKGNFPGRFSGRQFSNSRSEMNVSTLELGDSALYLCASSPLAVTDTQYFGPGTRLTVL.

The chain joins TRBV29-1 to TRBJ2-3; the D gene is possibly TRBD1 (6 bases). Germline values: CDR1 SQVTM, CDR2 ANQGSEA. V was shortened by 7 bases and J by 2 bases, with 10 bases between the two germline ends. This CDR3 is built from 12 residues. This CDR3 is CSARQDTDTQYF. The CDR3 DNA follows: TGCAGCGCCAGACAGGACACAGATACGCAGTATTTT.

Only a few counts were recorded for this clone. Other DNA sequences within the sample encode an identical CDR3. The chain couples TRBV30 to TRBJ2-3, with a weak D call TRBD2 (6 bases). Trimming shortened V by 1 base and J by 3 bases, and 8 bases separated the two germline ends. From germline, CDR1 is GTSNPN and CDR2 SVGIG (reference sequence). The CDR3 runs 13 residues. CDR3 DNA sequence: TGTGCCTGGAGTGGCGGAGGGACAGATACGCAGTATTTT. Encoded protein: CAWSGGGTDTQYF.

The chain carries TRBV4-2 and TRBJ2-1; D remains ambiguous. This CDR3 is 13 amino acids long. Germline lookup yields CDR1 LGHNA and CDR2 YNFKEQ. V dropped 3 bases and J dropped 6 bases, with 9 bases sitting between them. Here the CDR3 DNA reads TGTGCCAGCAGCCAGGGTTGGATCAATGAGCAGTTCTTC. Amino acids: CASSQGWINEQFF.

The CDR3 sequence is CASSSRPTEQYF. The DNA for the CDR3 is TGTGCCAGCAGCTCCCGCCCCACGGAGCAGTACTTC. The chain recombines TRBV7-2 with TRBJ2-7; D is ambiguous. Trimming took 4 bases from V and 7 from J, leaving 11 bases between them. Germline CDR1 reads SGHTA; CDR2 reads FQGNSA. This CDR3 contains 12 residues.

The V call is TRBV7-2, the J call TRBJ1-1; the D is unclear. From germline, CDR1 is SGHTA and CDR2 FQGNSA. This CDR3 has 15 residues. The V end lost 5 bases, the J end lost 0 bases, and 13 bases lay between the germline ends. The CDR3 reads CASSPQQRVNTEAFF. The DNA of the CDR3 is TGTGCCAGCAGCCCCCAACAGAGGGTGAACACTGAAGCTTTCTTT. The full variable domain, rest sourced from reference TRBV7-2 and TRBJ1-1, is GAGVSQSPSNKVTEKGKDVELRCDPISGHTALYWYRQSLGQGLEFLIYFQGNSAPDKSGLPSDRFSAERTGGSVSTLTIQRTQQEDSAVYLCASSPQQRVNTEAFFGQGTRLTVV.

This clone turned up a few times. The rearrangement joins TRBV7-9 to TRBJ2-3; 9 bases are shared with TRBD1. The V and J ends lost 1 base and 2 bases, in that order; junction bases with no gene match: 1. Germline loops: CDR1 SEHNR, CDR2 FQNEAQ (reference sequence). This CDR3 spans 15 amino acids. The CDR3 here is CASSLGTGATDTQYF. DNA for the CDR3: TGTGCCAGCAGCTTAGGGACAGGGGCCACAGATACGCAGTATTTT. Full variable domain (outside the CDR3, taken from reference TRBV7-9 and TRBJ2-3): DTGVSQNPRHKITKRGQNVTFRCDPISEHNRLYWYRQTLGQGPEFLTYFQNEAQLEKSRLLSDRFSAERPKGSFSTLEIQRTEQGDSAMYLCASSLGTGATDTQYFGPGTRLTVL.

This chain joins TRBV9 and TRBJ2-7; 8 bases line up with TRBD1. Germline CDR1 and CDR2: SGDLS and YYNGEE. This CDR3 comprises 15 residues. J was trimmed by 4 bases and V by 0 bases; bases with no gene match: 6. The CDR3 DNA is TGTGCCAGCAGCGTAGAGGCAGGGGGCCAATACGAGCAGTACTTC. Translating gives CASSVEAGGQYEQYF.

This clone has a single count. The chain has TRBV5-4 and TRBJ1-1, with TRBD1 matching 7 bases. Germline assignment: CDR1 SGHNT and CDR2 YYREEE (reference sequence). The V segment lost 4 bases and the J segment 5 bases; nucleotides outside the gene matches: 11. This CDR3 is built from 15 residues. DNA for the CDR3: TGTGCCAGCAGCCCAAGGACAGGTCGAGGGACTGAAGCTTTCTTT. Encoded protein: CASSPRTGRGTEAFF.

The V gene is TRBV18, the J gene TRBJ2-1; the D gene is possibly TRBD2 (6 bases). V lost 3 bases, J lost 10 bases, and 10 bases lay in between. This CDR3 is built from 12 residues. Germline CDR1 and CDR2: KGHSH and LQKENI. CDR3 coding DNA: TGTGCCAGCTCACCGGGACTTGTAGAGCAGTTCTTC. Amino acids: CASSPGLVEQFF.